These T cell receptor beta chains were read from a single sample in a study of neurological immune-mediated disorders. TCRdb itself ran the 5' RACE reads through MiXCR, one entry per CDR3 protein. The sample lists 65,000 to 70,000 distinct CDR3 sequences; around 4% were seen once. Sequenced input: PBMCs. These receptor sequences come from a man aged 50 to 60 with multiple sclerosis. Both conserved end residues are part of each CDR3. D genes are given only for firm matches. Size is omitted from some rows. Given values are once, few, many or a class for expanded clones.

d_gene: NA
j_gene: TRBJ1-2
abundance: many
v_gene: TRBV5-1
CDR3nt: TGCGCCAGCAGCTTGTCGAGGGGGACCTCGTATGGCTACACCTTC
CDR3aa: CASSLSRGTSYGYTF

d_gene: TRBD1
j_gene: TRBJ1-1
abundance: many
v_gene: TRBV12-3/TRBV12-4
CDR3nt: TGTGCCAGCAGCCCAACGACAGGGAGAGACACTGAAGCTTTCTTT
CDR3aa: CASSPTTGRDTEAFF

d_gene: TRBD1
j_gene: TRBJ2-1
abundance: few
v_gene: TRBV5-1
CDR3nt: TGCGCCAGCAGCCCGGGACAGGGGCCTCGTGAGCAGTTCTTC
CDR3aa: CASSPGQGPREQFF

d_gene: TRBD1
j_gene: TRBJ2-4
abundance: many
v_gene: TRBV5-1
CDR3nt: TGCGCCAGCAGCTTGTCTGGGACAGAAAACATTCAGTACTTC
CDR3aa: CASSLSGTENIQYF

d_gene: NA
j_gene: TRBJ2-5
abundance: many
v_gene: TRBV5-1
CDR3nt: TGCGCCAGCAGCGAGGGGGGCGCCCAAGAGACCCAGTACTTC
CDR3aa: CASSEGGAQETQYF

d_gene: NA
j_gene: TRBJ1-5
abundance: many
v_gene: TRBV28
CDR3nt: TGTGCCAGCAGTTTGAGGGGGGGGTACAATCAGCCCCAGCATTTT
CDR3aa: CASSLRGGYNQPQHF

d_gene: TRBD1
j_gene: TRBJ1-1
abundance: many
v_gene: TRBV5-1
CDR3nt: TGCGCCAGCAGCTCGGGACAGAGGAACACTGAAGCTTTCTTT
CDR3aa: CASSSGQRNTEAFF

d_gene: NA
j_gene: TRBJ2-5
abundance: many
v_gene: TRBV5-6
CDR3nt: TGTGCCAGCAGCTTCGACAGCAAAGAGACCCAGTACTTC
CDR3aa: CASSFDSKETQYF

d_gene: TRBD1
j_gene: TRBJ1-1
abundance: many
v_gene: TRBV20-1
CDR3nt: TGCAGTGCTAGGAGAAACAGGGGGCGAGGGTACACTGAAGCTTTCTTT
CDR3aa: CSARRNRGRGYTEAFF

d_gene: TRBD2
j_gene: TRBJ2-3
abundance: many
v_gene: TRBV20-1
CDR3nt: TGCAGTGCTAGAGTAGGACTAGCGGATTACACAGATACGCAGTATTTT
CDR3aa: CSARVGLADYTDTQYF

d_gene: NA
j_gene: TRBJ2-2
abundance: many
v_gene: TRBV20-1
CDR3nt: TGCAGTGCTAGCAAATCAGGGGGGGGCACCGGGGAGCTGTTTTTT
CDR3aa: CSASKSGGGTGELFF

d_gene: NA
j_gene: TRBJ1-4
abundance: many
v_gene: TRBV3-1
CDR3nt: TGTGCCAGCAGCCAACAGGGGTCCGAAAAACTGTTTTTT
CDR3aa: CASSQQGSEKLFF

d_gene: NA
j_gene: TRBJ1-2
abundance: NA
v_gene: TRBV20-1
CDR3nt: TGCAGTGCTACCACTTCAGGGCGGTGGTATGGCTACACCTTT
CDR3aa: CSATTSGRWYGYTF

d_gene: TRBD1
j_gene: TRBJ2-5
abundance: many
v_gene: TRBV20-1
CDR3nt: TGCAGTGCTAATAACCCGGGACAGGTTTCCGAGACCCAGTACTTC
CDR3aa: CSANNPGQVSETQYF

d_gene: TRBD1
j_gene: TRBJ1-1
abundance: many
v_gene: TRBV3-1
CDR3nt: TGTGCCAGCCGCCCGGGACAGCGGAACACTGAAGCTTTCTTT
CDR3aa: CASRPGQRNTEAFF

d_gene: TRBD2
j_gene: TRBJ2-1
abundance: many
v_gene: TRBV6-2/TRBV6-3
CDR3nt: TGTGCCAGCAGTTCGCCCTTAGCGGGGGGTTCCTACAATGAGCAGTTCTTC
CDR3aa: CASSSPLAGGSYNEQFF

d_gene: NA
j_gene: TRBJ2-3
abundance: many
v_gene: TRBV7-8
CDR3nt: TGTGCCAGCAGCCCAAACACAGATACGCAGTATTTT
CDR3aa: CASSPNTDTQYF

d_gene: TRBD1
j_gene: TRBJ1-5
abundance: NA
v_gene: TRBV18
CDR3nt: TGTGCCAGCTCACCAGTACTGGGACAGGGCAATCAGCCCCAGCATTTT
CDR3aa: CASSPVLGQGNQPQHF

d_gene: TRBD2
j_gene: TRBJ2-5
abundance: few
v_gene: TRBV5-1
CDR3nt: TGCGCCAGCAGCATCGGGACTAGGCACGAGACCCAGTACTTC
CDR3aa: CASSIGTRHETQYF

d_gene: TRBD1
j_gene: TRBJ2-2
abundance: few
v_gene: TRBV7-6
CDR3nt: TGTGCCAGCAGCCCCGGACAGGGGGTCGGGGAGCTGTTTTTT
CDR3aa: CASSPGQGVGELFF

d_gene: NA
j_gene: TRBJ2-1
abundance: many
v_gene: TRBV11-3
CDR3nt: TGTGCCAGCAGCTTAGGCCTACCTTGGGGGTCCAATTACGATGAGCAGTTCTTC
CDR3aa: CASSLGLPWGSNYDEQFF

d_gene: TRBD1
j_gene: TRBJ2-3
abundance: many
v_gene: TRBV10-3
CDR3nt: TGTGCCATCAGACATGGACAGGGGGCCCCAGATACGCAGTATTTT
CDR3aa: CAIRHGQGAPDTQYF

d_gene: NA
j_gene: TRBJ2-5
abundance: many
v_gene: TRBV7-6
CDR3nt: TGTGCCAGCAGCTTAAGGTCGGGGGTGTCGGAGACCCAGTACTTC
CDR3aa: CASSLRSGVSETQYF

d_gene: NA
j_gene: TRBJ2-4
abundance: many
v_gene: TRBV6-2/TRBV6-3
CDR3nt: TGTGCCAGCACTCCAGACAGTTTTCTAGCCAAAAACATTCAGTACTTC
CDR3aa: CASTPDSFLAKNIQYF

d_gene: TRBD1
j_gene: TRBJ1-1
abundance: NA
v_gene: TRBV30
CDR3nt: TGTGCCTGGAGGAAGACAGGGGTGAGCAGGGACACTGAAGCTTTCTTT
CDR3aa: CAWRKTGVSRDTEAFF

d_gene: NA
j_gene: TRBJ2-2
abundance: many
v_gene: TRBV9
CDR3nt: TGTGCCAGCAGTCCCCAAGGGGGGGGCAGGACCGGGGAGCTGTTTTTT
CDR3aa: CASSPQGGGRTGELFF

d_gene: TRBD1
j_gene: TRBJ1-2
abundance: many
v_gene: TRBV20-1
CDR3nt: TGCAGTGCTCCAAGGACAGGGGACTATGGCTACACCTTC
CDR3aa: CSAPRTGDYGYTF

d_gene: NA
j_gene: TRBJ1-1
abundance: many
v_gene: TRBV29-1
CDR3nt: TGCAGCGTTGAAGGCATGCCCATGAACACTGAAGCTTTCTTT
CDR3aa: CSVEGMPMNTEAFF

d_gene: NA
j_gene: TRBJ1-1
abundance: many
v_gene: TRBV7-2
CDR3nt: TGTGCCAGCAGCTTAGGAGAAAACACTGAAGCTTTCTTT
CDR3aa: CASSLGENTEAFF

d_gene: TRBD1
j_gene: TRBJ2-7
abundance: NA
v_gene: TRBV10-3
CDR3nt: TGTGCCACAGCAGGACAGGGGGATTTGGAGCAGTACTTC
CDR3aa: CATAGQGDLEQYF

d_gene: TRBD1
j_gene: TRBJ2-7
abundance: many
v_gene: TRBV7-9
CDR3nt: TGTGCCAGCAGCTCATCGGACAGGTTTCCCTACGAGCAGTACTTC
CDR3aa: CASSSSDRFPYEQYF

d_gene: TRBD2
j_gene: TRBJ2-6
abundance: many
v_gene: TRBV12-3/TRBV12-4
CDR3nt: TGTGCCAGCAGAAGAGCGGGGGGGGGTCCCCTCTCTGGGGCCAACGTCCTGACTTTC
CDR3aa: CASRRAGGGPLSGANVLTF

d_gene: NA
j_gene: TRBJ2-5
abundance: many
v_gene: TRBV25-1
CDR3nt: TGTGCCAGCAGTGGATACTATCGGGTGGGGGAGACCCAGTACTTC
CDR3aa: CASSGYYRVGETQYF

d_gene: TRBD1
j_gene: TRBJ1-1
abundance: many
v_gene: TRBV6-1
CDR3nt: TGTGCCAGCAGGAGACGGGACAGCTCGAACACTGAAGCTTTCTTT
CDR3aa: CASRRRDSSNTEAFF

d_gene: TRBD1
j_gene: TRBJ1-1
abundance: few
v_gene: TRBV5-1
CDR3nt: TGCGCCAGCAGCTTTCGGGACAGTGAAGCTTTCTTT
CDR3aa: CASSFRDSEAFF

d_gene: TRBD2
j_gene: TRBJ2-7
abundance: many
v_gene: TRBV29-1
CDR3nt: TGCAGCGCTCGGACTAGCGGGGGCTACGAGCAGTACTTC
CDR3aa: CSARTSGGYEQYF

d_gene: NA
j_gene: TRBJ2-3
abundance: NA
v_gene: TRBV10-3
CDR3nt: TGTGCCATCAGTGACAGCCGGTTCCCAGGAGATACGCAGTATTTT
CDR3aa: CAISDSRFPGDTQYF

d_gene: NA
j_gene: TRBJ1-4
abundance: many
v_gene: TRBV20-1
CDR3nt: TGCAGTGCGCCAAGGGCTGGGCGAAATGAAAAACTGTTTTTT
CDR3aa: CSAPRAGRNEKLFF

d_gene: NA
j_gene: TRBJ2-4
abundance: few
v_gene: TRBV12-3/TRBV12-4
CDR3nt: TGTGCCAGCAGTCTTACAGGGGGGGAAATTCAGTACTTC
CDR3aa: CASSLTGGEIQYF

d_gene: NA
j_gene: TRBJ1-4
abundance: many
v_gene: TRBV20-1
CDR3nt: TGCAGTGCCAACAGGGCGTCTGTTGAAAAACTGTTTTTT
CDR3aa: CSANRASVEKLFF

d_gene: TRBD1
j_gene: TRBJ2-1
abundance: many
v_gene: TRBV5-1
CDR3nt: TGCGCCATCAGGACAGGGGTGCTCGATGAGCAGTTCTTC
CDR3aa: CAIRTGVLDEQFF

d_gene: NA
j_gene: TRBJ2-2
abundance: many
v_gene: TRBV7-2
CDR3nt: TGTGCCAGCCGGAACGGGGCGGGGACCGGGGAGCTGTTTTTT
CDR3aa: CASRNGAGTGELFF

d_gene: NA
j_gene: TRBJ1-1
abundance: many
v_gene: TRBV9
CDR3nt: TGTGCCAGCAGCGTAGGGGACTGGGGTGAAGCTTTCTTT
CDR3aa: CASSVGDWGEAFF

d_gene: TRBD2
j_gene: TRBJ2-3
abundance: many
v_gene: TRBV5-1
CDR3nt: TGCGCCAGCAGCTTGCTCGCTAGCGGGGCTAGCACAGATACGCAGTATTTT
CDR3aa: CASSLLASGASTDTQYF

d_gene: NA
j_gene: TRBJ1-6
abundance: many
v_gene: TRBV5-1
CDR3nt: TGCGCCAGCAGCCAGATATCGAATTCACCCCTCCACTTT
CDR3aa: CASSQISNSPLHF

d_gene: TRBD1
j_gene: TRBJ2-6
abundance: many
v_gene: TRBV6-2/TRBV6-3
CDR3nt: TGTGCCAGCAGACCCAACCAGGGGGCTGGGGCCAACGTCCTGACTTTC
CDR3aa: CASRPNQGAGANVLTF

d_gene: TRBD1
j_gene: TRBJ2-5
abundance: NA
v_gene: TRBV9
CDR3nt: TGTGCCAGCAGCGTACAGGACAGGGGGCGCGCGTCAGAGACCCAGTACTTC
CDR3aa: CASSVQDRGRASETQYF

d_gene: NA
j_gene: TRBJ1-1
abundance: many
v_gene: TRBV12-3/TRBV12-4
CDR3nt: TGTGCCAGCAGTTACCAGGGGCCGGACACTGAAGCTTTCTTT
CDR3aa: CASSYQGPDTEAFF

d_gene: TRBD1
j_gene: TRBJ1-5
abundance: few
v_gene: TRBV20-1
CDR3nt: TGCAGTGCTAGGGGACAGGGCTATCAGCCCCAGCATTTT
CDR3aa: CSARGQGYQPQHF

d_gene: NA
j_gene: TRBJ2-5
abundance: many
v_gene: TRBV20-1
CDR3nt: TGCAGTGCTAGTCTTCACGGACTAAAAGAGACCCAGTACTTC
CDR3aa: CSASLHGLKETQYF

d_gene: NA
j_gene: TRBJ2-2
abundance: few
v_gene: TRBV27
CDR3nt: TGTGCCAGCAGGCCGTGGGGGTTCGGCCCCGGGGAGCTGTTTTTT
CDR3aa: CASRPWGFGPGELFF

d_gene: NA
j_gene: TRBJ1-1
abundance: many
v_gene: TRBV30
CDR3nt: TGTGCCTGGAGTGTACTAAGCCAAGGTGAAGCTTTCTTT
CDR3aa: CAWSVLSQGEAFF

d_gene: NA
j_gene: TRBJ1-1
abundance: many
v_gene: TRBV27
CDR3nt: TGTGCCAGCAGTTTGATACAGGGGAACACTGAAGCTTTCTTT
CDR3aa: CASSLIQGNTEAFF

d_gene: TRBD1
j_gene: TRBJ2-7
abundance: few
v_gene: TRBV12-3/TRBV12-4
CDR3nt: TGTGCCAGCAGCCCACAGGGGGCTTCCTACGAGCAGTACTTC
CDR3aa: CASSPQGASYEQYF

d_gene: NA
j_gene: TRBJ1-2
abundance: few
v_gene: TRBV6-5
CDR3nt: TGTGCCAGCAGTTACTCGAAGGTTGGGACTTTGGGCTACACCTTC
CDR3aa: CASSYSKVGTLGYTF

d_gene: NA
j_gene: TRBJ1-2
abundance: many
v_gene: TRBV20-1
CDR3nt: TGCAGTGCTAGAGCACCCCCCGGACGAGCCTTGAGCTATGGCTACACCTTC
CDR3aa: CSARAPPGRALSYGYTF